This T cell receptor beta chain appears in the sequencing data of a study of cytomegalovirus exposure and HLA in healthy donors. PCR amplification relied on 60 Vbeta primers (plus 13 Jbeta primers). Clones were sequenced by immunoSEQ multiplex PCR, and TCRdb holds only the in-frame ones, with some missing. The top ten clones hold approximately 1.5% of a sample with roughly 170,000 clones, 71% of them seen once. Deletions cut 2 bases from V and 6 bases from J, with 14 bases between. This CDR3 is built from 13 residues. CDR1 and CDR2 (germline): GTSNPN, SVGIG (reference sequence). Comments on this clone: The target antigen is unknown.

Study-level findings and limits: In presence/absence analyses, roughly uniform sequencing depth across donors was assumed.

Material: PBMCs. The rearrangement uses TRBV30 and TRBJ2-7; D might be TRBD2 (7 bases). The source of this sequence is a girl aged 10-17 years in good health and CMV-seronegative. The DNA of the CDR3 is TGTGCCTGGAGTTTGGCGGGGGCTGTCGAGCAGTACTTC. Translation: CAWSLAGAVEQYF.